One sample yielded the 32 T cell receptor beta chains listed below, sequenced in a study of shared clonotypes between healthy human individuals. The assay was immunoSEQ multiplex PCR, and TCRdb's table has in-frame clones only and misses some. The top ten hold around 1.8% of the sample, which has about 2.1 million clones, roughly 95% seen once. Terminally differentiated effector memory CD45RA+ cells were left out of the naive CD8 fraction, which was CD45RO-negative and positively selected for CCR7. The sequencing input was naive CD8+ T cells from PBMCs. These receptors were collected from a man aged 18 to 29 in good health. Some clones in this sample may be carry-over from other donors' samples.

The V call is TRBV5-1, the J call TRBJ2-2, with 10 bases matching TRBD1. CDR1 and CDR2 (germline): SGHRS, YFSETQ. The CDR3 covers 17 residues. J was trimmed by 4 bases and V by 5 bases; bases with no gene match: 11. CDR3 region: CASSYGQGVFITGELFF. In DNA, the CDR3 is TGCGCCAGCAGTTACGGACAGGGGGTTTTCATCACCGGGGAGCTGTTTTTT.

The CDR3 loop reads CAWRGQGARPDTQYF. CDR3 coding DNA: TGTGCCTGGAGAGGGCAGGGGGCGCGTCCAGATACGCAGTATTTT. The chain employs TRBV30 and TRBJ2-3, with 8 positions matching TRBD1. The CDR3 is made up of 15 amino acids. V lost 3 bases to trimming and J lost 4 bases; unmatched junction nucleotides: 9. Germline V gene lookup returns CDR1 GTSNPN and CDR2 SVGIG (reference sequence).

This chain links TRBV30 with TRBJ2-7; 10 bases map to TRBD1. The V and J ends lost 1 base and 6 bases, in that order; junction bases with no gene match: 21. Germline V CDR1 and CDR2: GTSNPN, SVGIG (reference sequence). The CDR3 runs 19 residues. The CDR3 DNA follows: TGTGCCTGGAGTGCAATAGTCCCGGGACAGGGGAAGGTGACTAGCGAGCAGTACTTC. It encodes CAWSAIVPGQGKVTSEQYF.

The J gene is TRBJ2-7, the V gene TRBV15, with no clear D. The germline V gene has CDR1 LNHNV and CDR2 YYDKDF (reference sequence). The CDR3 loop spans 15 amino acids. V was cut by 1 base and J by 4 bases, with 14 bases left in between. The CDR3 coding sequence is TGTGCCACCAGCAGAGTGCCAGGCGCTAAGTACGAGCAGTACTTC. This encodes CATSRVPGAKYEQYF.

The chain is built from TRBV14 and TRBJ2-7, with 10 bases fitting TRBD2. The germline V gene encodes CDR1 SGHDN and CDR2 FVKESK. Trimming took 2 bases from V and 2 from J; bases not matched to a gene: 3. The CDR3 spans 15 residues. CDR3 loop: CASSQYTSGAYEQYF. CDR3 nucleotide sequence: TGTGCCAGCAGCCAATATACTAGCGGGGCCTACGAGCAGTACTTC.

The J gene is TRBJ1-1, the V gene TRBV9, with no clear D. This CDR3 has 14 residues. Trimming pared 3 bases from V and 3 bases from J, leaving 12 bases between. Germline CDR1 SGDLS, CDR2 YYNGEE. The CDR3 bases are TGTGCCAGCAGCGGAGAACTGGCGGACACTGAAGCTTTCTTT. Translated, it gives CASSGELADTEAFF.

On this clone: Other DNA sequences in the sample encode the same CDR3. The V call is TRBV5-1, the J call TRBJ2-7; D remains unclear. Germline V gene lookup returns CDR1 SGHRS and CDR2 YFSETQ. The CDR3 spans 12 residues. V lost 0 bases and J lost 2, with 3 bases in between. CDR3 sequence reads: CASSLEAYEQYF. CDR3 nucleotide sequence: TGCGCCAGCAGCTTGGAGGCCTACGAGCAGTACTTC.

J is TRBJ2-1 and V is TRBV11-3; maybe TRBD2 (7 bases). CDR1 SGHNT and CDR2 YENEEA come from the germline V gene. The V end was cut by 5 bases, the J end by 4 bases, with 15 bases between. The CDR3 covers 15 residues. The CDR3 region has the DNA TGTGCCAGCAGCCCCCGGGGGGCCCCATACAATGAGCAGTTCTTC. Protein: CASSPRGAPYNEQFF.

The J gene is TRBJ2-7, the V gene TRBV5-1; the D is unclear. This CDR3 contains 15 residues. The germline V gene encodes CDR1 SGHRS and CDR2 YFSETQ. Trimming shortened V by 2 bases and J by 6 bases, and 18 bases separated the two germline ends. The CDR3 nucleotides read TGCGCCAGCAGCTTTTTGACGGATCAGTCGGGCGAGCAGTACTTC. Encoded protein: CASSFLTDQSGEQYF.

The chain is built from TRBV11-2 and TRBJ2-2; D unresolved. CDR1 and CDR2 from the germline V gene are SGHAT and FQNNGV. The CDR3 is made up of 15 amino acids. V gave up 1 base and J gave up 7 bases, with 13 bases separating them. The CDR3 protein is CASSLGSLPSGELFF. DNA of the CDR3: TGTGCCAGCAGCTTAGGCTCCCTCCCCAGCGGGGAGCTGTTTTTT. The full variable domain, in which reference TRBV11-2 and TRBJ2-2 provide the parts outside the CDR3, is EAGVAQSPRYKIIEKRQSVAFWCNPISGHATLYWYQQILGQGPKLLIQFQNNGVVDDSQLPKDRFSAERLKGVDSTLKIQPAKLEDSAVYLCASSLGSLPSGELFFGEGSRLTVL.

The chain links TRBV10-1 to TRBJ2-1; possibly TRBD1 for D (6 bases). The CDR3 has 18 amino acids. V gave up 3 bases and J gave up 4 bases, with 22 bases separating them. Looked up from germline, CDR1 is WNHNN and CDR2 is SYGVQD (reference sequence). Here the CDR3 DNA reads TGCGCCAGCAGTGAAGGGGGATCCAGGATGAGGTCTTACAATGAGCAGTTCTTC. Translation gives CASSEGGSRMRSYNEQFF.

The chain has TRBV7-6 and TRBJ2-7; 7 bases map to TRBD2. Per the germline V gene, CDR1 is SGHVS and CDR2 is FNYEAQ. Germline trimming cut 5 bases from V and 7 bases from J; bases unmatched to any gene: 20. The CDR3 runs 17 residues. The CDR3 DNA sequence: TGTGCCAGCAGCCCACACCCTACTAGACCGCCGGGGGGAGAGCAGTACTTC. This translates into CASSPHPTRPPGGEQYF.

In regard to this clone: This specimen includes other DNA sequences encoding the same CDR3. The J gene is TRBJ1-2, the V gene TRBV6-5; D gene unclear. Trimming removed 0 bases from V and 4 bases from J, with 6 bases in between. CDR3 length equals 13 residues. The germline CDR1 and CDR2 sequences are MNHEY and SVGAGI. This chain's CDR3 is CASSYSPGYGYTF. The CDR3 DNA is TGTGCCAGCAGTTACTCTCCGGGCTATGGCTACACCTTC.

The chain joins TRBV7-3 to TRBJ2-3, with D unclear. This CDR3 is 13 amino acids long. V lost 2 bases to trimming and J lost 5 bases, with 8 bases between them. Germline V gene data show CDR1 as SGHTA and CDR2 as FQGTGA. CDR3 nucleotide sequence: TGTGCCAGCAGCTTAGTGGGGATAGATACGCAGTATTTT. Translating gives CASSLVGIDTQYF.

This clone came up once. Written as DNA, the CDR3 is TGTGCCAGCAGTGGCCGCAGGGAGGGATATGAAAAACTGTTTTTT. Its protein product is CASSGRREGYEKLFF. V and J are TRBV6-1 and TRBJ1-4; tentatively, D is TRBD1 (5 bases). Germline V gene sequence: CDR1 MNHNS, CDR2 SASEGT. The CDR3 has 15 residues. The V end lost 4 bases, the J end lost 6 bases, and 15 bases lay between the germline ends.

The J gene is TRBJ2-7, the V gene TRBV27, with 10 bases fitting TRBD1. V was pared by 1 base and J by 6 bases, with 9 bases of the junction left unmatched. Germline values: CDR1 MNHEY, CDR2 SMNVEV (reference sequence). The CDR3 spans 16 residues. The CDR3 coding sequence is TGTGCCAGCAGTTTATTGAGGGGGACAGGGGTAGGCGAGCAGTACTTC. It codes for CASSLLRGTGVGEQYF.

The chain joins TRBV27 to TRBJ2-7; TRBD1 matches 9 bases. Trimming cost V 6 bases and J 1 base; bases outside gene matches: 7. This CDR3 has 15 amino acids. Germline CDR1 reads MNHEY; CDR2 reads SMNVEV (reference sequence). CDR3 bases: TGTGCCAGCAGGACAGGGGGGGGAGGGTCCTACGAGCAGTACTTC. Protein sequence: CASRTGGGGSYEQYF.

The chain employs TRBV6-4 and TRBJ2-3, with D possibly TRBD1 on 6 matching bases. Trimming took 0 bases from V and 9 from J, leaving 10 bases between them. CDR3 length: 13 residues. Looked up from germline, CDR1 is MRHNA and CDR2 is SNTAGT. DNA for the CDR3: TGTGCCAGCAGTGACTCGGATCAGGGGACGCAGTATTTT. Its protein is CASSDSDQGTQYF.

This rearrangement joins TRBV6-5 to TRBJ2-7; weak D call: TRBD1 (6 bases). The V and J ends lost 6 bases and 3 bases respectively, with 12 bases between them. CDR1 MNHEY and CDR2 SVGAGI come from the germline V gene. The CDR3 consists of 13 residues. CDR3 DNA sequence: TGTGCCAGCAGATGGGACATCGGCTACGAGCAGTACTTC. As protein: CASRWDIGYEQYF.

The chain uses TRBV2 and TRBJ2-7; D remains ambiguous. V was trimmed by 1 base and J by 7 bases, leaving 20 bases between them. Germline V gene data show CDR1 as SNHLY and CDR2 as FYNNEI. The CDR3 consists of 16 residues. The CDR3 nucleotides are TGTGCCAGCAGTGAAGACCGGGTAACTAACCTCCGGGAGCAGTACTTC. Translating it yields CASSEDRVTNLREQYF.

The chain is built from TRBV9 and TRBJ1-4; D call uncertain. CDR3 length: 15 residues. V shed 2 bases and J shed 8 bases, with 16 bases lying between them. The germline V gene has CDR1 SGDLS and CDR2 YYNGEE. CDR3 in DNA: TGTGCCAGCAGCGTGGCCGATCACTTGGGCGAAAAACTGTTTTTT. It is translated as CASSVADHLGEKLFF.

The chain links TRBV28 to TRBJ2-7, with D perhaps matching TRBD2 (6 bases). The CDR3 runs 14 residues. Germline CDR1 reads MDHEN; CDR2 reads SYDVKM. V lost 3 bases, J lost 0 bases, and 9 bases lay in between. CDR3 bases: TGTGCCAGCAGTTTGACTAGAAACTCCTACGAGCAGTACTTC. Protein product: CASSLTRNSYEQYF.

V is TRBV28 and J is TRBJ2-5; D not certain. Germline-derived CDR1 and CDR2 are MDHEN and SYDVKM. The CDR3 is 15 amino acids. The V end was cut by 5 bases, the J end by 2 bases, with 15 bases between. The CDR3 sequence is CASSGRLLRQETQYF. The CDR3 DNA follows: TGTGCCAGCAGTGGCCGCCTTTTGCGGCAAGAGACCCAGTACTTC.

This chain joins TRBV9 and TRBJ2-2; TRBD2 matches 9 bases. Per germline, CDR1 SGDLS and CDR2 YYNGEE. There are 17 residues in the CDR3. After removal of 3 bases from V and 2 bases from J, the junction contained 8 bases not matched to a gene. As DNA, the CDR3 is TGTGCCAGCAGCGACCCCCGGACTAGCGATAACACCGGGGAGCTGTTTTTT. Translation: CASSDPRTSDNTGELFF.

The CDR3 is CATSSQGGFGNQPQHF. CDR3 DNA: TGTGCCACCAGCAGCCAGGGAGGGTTTGGCAATCAGCCCCAGCATTTT. The chain links TRBV15 to TRBJ1-5; a possible D gene is TRBD1 (5 bases). The CDR3 has 16 residues. The V gene lost 3 bases and the J gene lost 2 bases, with 14 bases spanning the gap. Per germline, CDR1 LNHNV and CDR2 YYDKDF (reference sequence).

This clone was observed a single time. The V call is TRBV7-9, the J call TRBJ2-1, with D maybe TRBD1 (6 bases). This CDR3 is 15 amino acids long. Germline V gene data show CDR1 as SEHNR and CDR2 as FQNEAQ (reference sequence). V lost 5 bases and J lost 2, with 13 bases in between. CDR3 nucleotide sequence: TGTGCCAGCAGCCGTGCGGACAGCACCTACAATGAGCAGTTCTTC. It is translated as CASSRADSTYNEQFF.

The J gene is TRBJ2-7, the V gene TRBV29-1, with 11 bases that match TRBD2. CDR1 and CDR2 (germline): SQVTM, ANQGSEA. J was trimmed by 6 bases and V by 4 bases; bases with no gene match: 8. This CDR3 spans 14 amino acids. The CDR3 DNA reads TGCAGCGTTGTAGGGCTAGCGGGAGGCGGCGAGCAGTACTTC. It is translated as CSVVGLAGGGEQYF.

This CDR3 is CASFLGQGAPGTEAFF. The CDR3 region has the DNA TGTGCCAGCTTCTTGGGGCAGGGGGCGCCCGGGACTGAAGCTTTCTTT. The genes are TRBV28 and TRBJ1-1; 8 bases fit TRBD1. V lost 8 bases, J lost 5 bases, and 16 bases stayed unmatched. Per germline, CDR1 MDHEN and CDR2 SYDVKM. This CDR3 has 16 residues. Supplemented by reference TRBV28 and TRBJ1-1, the full variable domain reads DVKVTQSSRYLVKRTGEKVFLECVQDMDHENMFWYRQDPGLGLRLIYFSYDVKMKEKGDIPEGYSVSREKKERFSLILESASTNQTSMYLCASFLGQGAPGTEAFFGQGTRLTVV.

The chain joins TRBV19 to TRBJ2-1, with TRBD2 matching over 11 bases. Germline CDR1 is LNHDA and CDR2 is SQIVND (reference sequence). Losses at the gene ends were 3 bases for V and 7 bases for J; bases not matched to a gene: 5. This CDR3 has 15 amino acids. The CDR3 is CASSMLAGGWNEQFF. The CDR3 DNA is TGTGCCAGTAGTATGCTAGCGGGAGGTTGGAATGAGCAGTTCTTC.

On this clone: Other nucleotide sequences in the sample specify the same CDR3. The chain links TRBV7-9 to TRBJ2-2; D is unresolved. Germline-derived CDR1 and CDR2 are SEHNR and FQNEAQ (reference sequence). There are 12 residues in the CDR3. V was shortened by 6 bases and J by 5 bases, with 7 bases between the two germline ends. This CDR3 reads CASRSSTGELFF. CDR3 coding DNA: TGTGCCAGCAGGAGTTCTACCGGGGAGCTGTTTTTT.

This clone has a single count. This sequence joins TRBV7-2 and TRBJ2-2; perhaps TRBD1 as D (6 bases). Germline-derived CDR1 and CDR2 are SGHTA and FQGNSA. The CDR3 length is 17 residues. The ends were cut back, 1 base at V and 0 bases at J, with 12 bases in the middle. CDR3 in amino acids: CASSLGGDKANTGELFF. As DNA, the CDR3 is TGTGCCAGCAGCTTAGGTGGGGACAAAGCGAACACCGGGGAGCTGTTTTTT.

CDR3 nucleotide sequence: TGTGCCAGTAGCGGGAGCATCGGGGAGCTGTTTTTT. Translated, it gives CASSGSIGELFF. V and J are TRBV19 and TRBJ2-2; weak D call: TRBD2 (6 bases). The CDR3 consists of 12 residues. Germline-derived CDR1 and CDR2 are LNHDA and SQIVND (reference sequence). Trimming removed 6 bases from V and 7 bases from J, with 9 bases in between.